What follows is one T cell receptor beta chain and its context. The antigen is undetermined. Germline V gives CDR1 SGHTA, CDR2 FQGNSA. V was clipped by 6 bases and J by 4 bases, with 13 bases between them. The CDR3 contains 13 residues. These data are taken from a study of CD8+CD57+ T cells in acquired aplastic anemia. For the study at large: Sorted CD4+ and CD8+ cells yielded about 3.1 ug of DNA on average. General observations from the study: Patients and controls shared over 25 CD8+ CDR3 sequences, which appeared highly expressed in patients and within their immunodominant clones.

Those patients picked for sequencing had displayed CD8+CD57+ cell expansion on flow cytometry. Acquired aplastic anemia of severe grade affected all patients. The study profiled TCR beta VDJ and CDR3 using genomic DNA as template. TCRdb ran MiXCR on the reads and lists one entry per CDR3 protein. The sample shows around 200,000 distinct CDR3 sequences, about 50% of them seen only once. The rearrangement links TRBV7-2 to TRBJ2-7, with D tentatively TRBD2 (5 bases). The source of this sequence is a human donor with aplastic anemia. The sample taken for sequencing was sorted CD4+, CD8+, or CD8+CD57+ T cells (not recorded which) from PBMCs. The CDR3 region has the DNA TGTGCCAGCAGTAAAAATTGGAGGTACGAGCAGTACTTC. This codes for CASSKNWRYEQYF.